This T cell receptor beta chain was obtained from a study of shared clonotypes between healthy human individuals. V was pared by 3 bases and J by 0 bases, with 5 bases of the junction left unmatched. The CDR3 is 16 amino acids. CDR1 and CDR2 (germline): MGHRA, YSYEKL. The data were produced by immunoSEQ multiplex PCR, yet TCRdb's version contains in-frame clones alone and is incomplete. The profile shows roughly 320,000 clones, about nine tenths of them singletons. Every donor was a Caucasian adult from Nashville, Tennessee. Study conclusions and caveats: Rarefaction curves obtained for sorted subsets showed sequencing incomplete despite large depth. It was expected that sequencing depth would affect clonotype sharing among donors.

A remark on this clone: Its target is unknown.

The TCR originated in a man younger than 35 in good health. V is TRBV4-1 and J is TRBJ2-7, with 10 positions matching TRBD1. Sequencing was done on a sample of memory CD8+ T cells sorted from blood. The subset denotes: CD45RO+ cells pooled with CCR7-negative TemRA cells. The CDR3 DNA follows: TGCGCCAGCAGCCAGAGACAGGGGGCTAGCTCCTACGAGCAGTACTTC. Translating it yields CASSQRQGASSYEQYF.